One and the same sample provided the 14 T cell receptor beta chains below, sequenced in a study of cytomegalovirus exposure and HLA in healthy donors. The repertoire was sequenced with immunoSEQ multiplex PCR; TCRdb's copy has only in-frame clones and lacks some. The sample lists some 170,000 clones, 80% to 90% seen once, with about 1.5% in the top ten. The material sequenced was PBMCs. These receptors originate from a woman aged 25-40 years in good health and CMV-seronegative.

The chain recombines TRBV9 with TRBJ1-4; D is unclear. CDR1 and CDR2 (germline): SGDLS, YYNGEE. With 2 bases removed from V and 5 bases from J, the gap between germline ends came to 7 bases. The CDR3 contains 13 residues. CDR3 nucleotide sequence: TGTGCCAGCAGCGTCGGACTGAATGAAAAACTGTTTTTT. It encodes CASSVGLNEKLFF.

The table lists this clone with a count of one. This chain links TRBV6-6 with TRBJ2-3; D is unresolved. The CDR3 runs 14 residues. Germline V lookup: CDR1 MNHNY, CDR2 SVGAGI (reference sequence). The germline V and J ends were trimmed by 5 bases and 0 bases, with 9 bases remaining between them. The DNA for the CDR3 is TGTGCCAGCAGTACCTTTGGCAGCACAGATACGCAGTATTTT. Translating it yields CASSTFGSTDTQYF.

The genes are TRBV30 and TRBJ1-1, with 7 bases identical to TRBD1. Germline V gene data show CDR1 as GTSNPN and CDR2 as SVGIG (reference sequence). Trimming at V came to 4 bases and at J to 0 bases, leaving 8 bases not matched to a gene. The CDR3 has 15 residues. The CDR3 spells CAWTDSDRMNTEAFF. The DNA for the CDR3 is TGTGCCTGGACCGACTCGGACAGGATGAACACTGAAGCTTTCTTT.

V usage is TRBV19 and J usage is TRBJ2-7, with D perhaps TRBD1 (6 bases). Germline CDR1 is LNHDA and CDR2 is SQIVND (reference sequence). Between the trimmed V and J ends, which lost 1 base and 3 bases, there was a span of 10 bases. CDR3 length equals 14 residues. CDR3 residues: CASSIAGAGYEQYF. CDR3 in DNA: TGTGCCAGTAGTATAGCAGGGGCTGGCTACGAGCAGTACTTC.

The CDR3 nucleotides are TGCGCCAGCACCCACCCGGGACAACATAATGAAAAACTGTTTTTT. Encoded protein: CASTHPGQHNEKLFF. The chain uses TRBV4-1 and TRBJ1-4, with a tentative D call TRBD1 (6 bases). V was pared by 7 bases and J by 4 bases, with 16 bases between. This CDR3 is built from 15 residues. Germline V lookup: CDR1 MGHRA, CDR2 YSYEKL.

This chain connects TRBV15 to TRBJ1-5, with 9 bases lining up with TRBD1. Germline assignment: CDR1 LNHNV and CDR2 YYDKDF (reference sequence). Trimming removed 6 bases from V and 5 bases from J; junction bases left unmatched: 8. The CDR3 has 15 residues. Written as DNA, the CDR3 is TGTGCCACCAGAAACGGACAGGGGATGGATCAGCCCCAGCATTTT. Amino acids: CATRNGQGMDQPQHF.

This clone was picked up one time. CDR3 sequence reads: CASSPGGRDGYGYTF. The CDR3 bases are TGTGCCAGCAGTCCCGGAGGGAGGGACGGCTATGGCTACACCTTC. The chain combines TRBV28 with TRBJ1-2; a possible D gene is TRBD1 (5 bases). V was cut by 5 bases and J by 4 bases, with 17 bases left in between. CDR3 length equals 15 residues. CDR1 MDHEN and CDR2 SYDVKM come from the germline V gene.

V and J are TRBV6-1 and TRBJ1-5, with D unclear. The germline V gene encodes CDR1 MNHNS and CDR2 SASEGT. The ends were cut back, 4 bases at V and 3 bases at J, with 13 bases in the middle. The CDR3 covers 15 residues. CDR3 loop: CASSAPAGSNQPQHF. The CDR3 DNA sequence: TGTGCCAGCAGTGCCCCTGCCGGGTCCAATCAGCCCCAGCATTTT.

The chain uses TRBV27 and TRBJ2-7; D gene unclear. CDR1 MNHEY and CDR2 SMNVEV come from the germline V gene (reference sequence). Trimming left V 2 bases short and J 2 bases short, with 7 bases between. The CDR3 runs 13 residues. The CDR3 loop is CASSLGRTYEQYF. CDR3 bases: TGTGCCAGCAGTTTAGGCAGAACCTACGAGCAGTACTTC.

The rearrangement links TRBV11-2 to TRBJ2-2, with 9 nucleotides matching TRBD1. The CDR3 is 16 residues long. Per the germline V gene, CDR1 is SGHAT and CDR2 is FQNNGV. V shed 7 bases and J 5 bases; nucleotides not matched to a gene: 11. The CDR3 spells CASNSGQGKGTGELFF. The CDR3 coding sequence is TGTGCCAGCAACTCTGGACAGGGGAAGGGGACCGGGGAGCTGTTTTTT.

This clone occurred once. The chain recombines TRBV6-6 with TRBJ1-3, with D unresolved. Germline V gene sequence: CDR1 MNHNY, CDR2 SVGAGI (reference sequence). Trimming stripped 7 bases from V and 2 bases from J, with 12 bases between. The CDR3 loop spans 14 amino acids. In DNA, the CDR3 is TGTGCCAGCAACGAGGCTGGTGCTGGAAACACCATATATTTT. This sequence encodes CASNEAGAGNTIYF.

This chain links TRBV19 with TRBJ1-1, with TRBD1 as a possible D gene (6 bases). Germline CDR1 and CDR2: LNHDA and SQIVND (reference sequence). Trimming removed 6 bases from V and 5 bases from J, with 16 bases in between. There are 14 residues in the CDR3. DNA of the CDR3: TGTGCCAGTAGAATTGGAGGGGGAGGGACTGAAGCTTTCTTT. Protein product: CASRIGGGGTEAFF.

This chain joins TRBV13 and TRBJ2-3; 7 bases fit TRBD1. The V and J ends lost 0 bases and 2 bases, in that order; junction bases with no gene match: 2. This CDR3 spans 15 amino acids. Germline loops: CDR1 PRHDT, CDR2 FYEKMQ (reference sequence). CDR3 sequence (DNA): TGTGCCAGCAGCTTAGGGACAGGGTACACAGATACGCAGTATTTT. Protein product: CASSLGTGYTDTQYF.

V usage is TRBV5-1 and J usage is TRBJ1-1; 7 bases align to TRBD1. Trimming removed 2 bases from V and 3 bases from J; junction bases left unmatched: 16. Germline CDR1 and CDR2: SGHRS and YFSETQ. The CDR3 is made up of 18 amino acids. This CDR3 reads CASSFGRTGVGLDTEAFF. The CDR3 DNA reads TGCGCCAGCAGCTTTGGTAGAACAGGGGTTGGGTTGGACACTGAAGCTTTCTTT.